This is a list of T cell receptor beta chains from one sample in a study of cytomegalovirus exposure and HLA in healthy donors. Data came from immunoSEQ multiplex PCR; TCRdb stores just in-frame clones and leaves some out. The table lists 200,000 or so clones, approximately 80% of them singletons. The sequenced sample consisted of PBMCs. Receptor source: a woman in her twenties or thirties in good health and CMV-seropositive. CDR3s include the opening cysteine and the closing phenylalanine or tryptophan. Each record gives: J gene, D gene, clone size, V gene, CDR3 DNA, CDR3 protein. The D gene is left open where the match is weak. Rows may omit the clone size; those that give it use once, few, many or a size class.

TRBJ1-2	TRBD1	-	TRBV2	TGTGCCAGCGGGGACAGGGGTGGCTACACCTTC	CASGDRGGYTF
TRBJ2-5	-	few	TRBV6-1	TGTGCCAGCAGTGTGGTCAACAGACAAGAGACCCAGTACTTC	CASSVVNRQETQYF
TRBJ2-7	TRBD1	-	TRBV4-1	TGCGCCAGCAGCCAAGAATTTGGGACAGGGTACTACGAGCAGTACTTC	CASSQEFGTGYYEQYF
TRBJ1-2	-	few	TRBV2	TGTGCCAGCAGTGTGGACCAGGGAGGCTATGGCTACACCTTC	CASSVDQGGYGYTF
TRBJ1-2	-	-	TRBV5-1	TGCGCCAGCAGCTTTGCGACCCCAGTCAGGCCTCCCTATGGCTACACCTTC	CASSFATPVRPPYGYTF
TRBJ2-5	TRBD2	-	TRBV9	TGTGCCAGCAGCGTAGTCGCTAGCGGGGGACAAGAGACCCAGTACTTC	CASSVVASGGQETQYF
TRBJ2-5	TRBD2	-	TRBV4-3	TGCGCCAGCAGCCAGGAGACTAGCGGGGGGGGAACGACCCAGTACTTC	CASSQETSGGGTTQYF
TRBJ2-5	-	-	TRBV5-6	TGTGCCAGCAGCTTGCTCCTGACCCAGTACTTC	CASSLLLTQYF
TRBJ1-3	-	-	TRBV6-6	TGTGCCAGCAGTGTAGGTTCAGGCAACTCTGGAAACACCATATATTTT	CASSVGSGNSGNTIYF
TRBJ2-7	TRBD1	-	TRBV28	TGTGCCAGCAGGGGACAGGGAGGACCCTACGAGCAGTACTTC	CASRGQGGPYEQYF
TRBJ1-5	TRBD1	once	TRBV27	TGTGCCAGCAGTTCTAAAGTCGGGACAGGGGGCGGTCAGCCCCAGCATTTT	CASSSKVGTGGGQPQHF
TRBJ2-2	-	few	TRBV4-3	TGCGCCAGCAGCCAAGGGGGGGGCGACGGGGAGCTGTTTTTT	CASSQGGGDGELFF
TRBJ2-1	-	few	TRBV6-1	TGTGCCAGCAGTGAGACTAGGGAGTTCTTC	CASSETREFF
TRBJ2-7	-	-	TRBV5-1	TGCGCCAGCAGCCGCGGGCCGGTAGCGCCTGGCTACGAGCAGTACTTC	CASSRGPVAPGYEQYF
TRBJ1-2	-	-	TRBV6-5	TGTGCCACGTCTAGGCAGGAGGTCTATGGCTACACCTTC	CATSRQEVYGYTF
TRBJ2-7	TRBD2	-	TRBV4-2	TGTGCCAGCAGCCAAGAACTAGCGGGGACCTACGAGCAGTACTTC	CASSQELAGTYEQYF